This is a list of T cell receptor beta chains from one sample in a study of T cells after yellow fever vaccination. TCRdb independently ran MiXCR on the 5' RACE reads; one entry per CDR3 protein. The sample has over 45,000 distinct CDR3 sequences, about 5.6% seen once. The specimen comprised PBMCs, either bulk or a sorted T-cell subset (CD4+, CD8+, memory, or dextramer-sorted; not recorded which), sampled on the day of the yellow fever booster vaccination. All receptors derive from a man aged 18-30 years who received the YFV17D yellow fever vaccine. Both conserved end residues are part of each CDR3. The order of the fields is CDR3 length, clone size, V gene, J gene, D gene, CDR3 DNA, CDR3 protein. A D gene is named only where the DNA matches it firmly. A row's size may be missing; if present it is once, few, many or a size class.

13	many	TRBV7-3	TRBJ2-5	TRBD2	TGTGCCAGCAGCCCTCTAGCGGAAGAGACCCAGTACTTC	CASSPLAEETQYF
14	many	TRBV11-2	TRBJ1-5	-	TGTGCCAGCAGCTTAGAGGCAACGAATCAGCCCCAGCATTTT	CASSLEATNQPQHF
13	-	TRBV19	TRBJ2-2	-	TGTGCCAGTACCCCCACCGGGGCCGGGGAGCTGTTTTTT	CASTPTGAGELFF
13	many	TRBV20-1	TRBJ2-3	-	TGCAGTGCTAGAGGTCGCGGCACAGATACGCAGTATTTT	CSARGRGTDTQYF
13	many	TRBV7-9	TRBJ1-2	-	TGTGCCAGCAGCTTAACCTCCAGCTATGGCTACACCTTC	CASSLTSSYGYTF
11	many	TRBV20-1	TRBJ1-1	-	TGCAGTGCCTTCTTGAACACTGAAGCTTTCTTT	CSAFLNTEAFF
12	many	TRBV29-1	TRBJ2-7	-	TGCAGCGTAAAGACTTGGGACTACGAGCAGTACTTC	CSVKTWDYEQYF
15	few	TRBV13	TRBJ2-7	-	TGTGCCAGCAGCCCCGGGAACCGCGGCGGGCTCGAGCAGTACTTC	CASSPGNRGGLEQYF
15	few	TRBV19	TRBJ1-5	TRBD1	TGTGCCAGTAGTACGGGACAGGGAGGCAATCAGCCCCAGCATTTT	CASSTGQGGNQPQHF
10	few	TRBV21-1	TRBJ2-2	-	TGTGCCAGCAGCCGCGGGGAGCTGTTTTTT	CASSRGELFF
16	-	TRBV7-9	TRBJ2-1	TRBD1	TGTGCCAGCAGCCCGAAGACAGGGAGTGGCGTCAATGAGCAGTTCTTC	CASSPKTGSGVNEQFF
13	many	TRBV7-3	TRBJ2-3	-	TGTGCCAGCAGCTTTGCAGGGTCCGATACGCAGTATTTT	CASSFAGSDTQYF
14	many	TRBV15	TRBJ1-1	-	TGTGCCACCAGCAGAGGGGGGACCAACACTGAAGCTTTCTTT	CATSRGGTNTEAFF
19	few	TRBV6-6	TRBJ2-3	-	TGTGCCAGCAGTTACTCGGCAGGGGATGGACCAACGAGGTCAGATACGCAGTATTTT	CASSYSAGDGPTRSDTQYF
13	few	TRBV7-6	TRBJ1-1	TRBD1	TGTGCCAGCAGCAAACAGGGGTACACTGAAGCTTTCTTT	CASSKQGYTEAFF
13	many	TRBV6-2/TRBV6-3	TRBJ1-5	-	TGTGCCAGCGAGGGGGACGGCGATCAGCCCCAGCATTTT	CASEGDGDQPQHF
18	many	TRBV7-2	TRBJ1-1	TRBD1	TGTGCCAGCAGCAGAAGAAGTTTCGGACAGGGAATGAACACTGAAGCTTTCTTT	CASSRRSFGQGMNTEAFF
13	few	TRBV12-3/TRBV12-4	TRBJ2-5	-	TGTGCCAGCAGTTTTGGGGCAGGGGAGACCCAGTACTTC	CASSFGAGETQYF
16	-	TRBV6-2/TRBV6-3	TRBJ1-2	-	TGTGCCAGCACCGGGTGGGATAGTTGGCAGCCCCCGCGCTACACCTTC	CASTGWDSWQPPRYTF
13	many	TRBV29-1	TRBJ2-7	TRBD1	TGCAGCGTTGAGCGACAGGGCTCCTACGAGCAGTACTTC	CSVERQGSYEQYF
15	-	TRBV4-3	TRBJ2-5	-	TGCGCCAGCAGCCAAGATGGAGGGGCTCGGGAGACCCAGTACTTC	CASSQDGGARETQYF
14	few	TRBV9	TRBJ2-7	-	TGTGCCAGCAGCGTAGACCCAGCGACGGGCGAGCAGTACTTC	CASSVDPATGEQYF
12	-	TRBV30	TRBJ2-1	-	TGTGCCTGGAGTGTACAGGACAATGAGCAGTTCTTC	CAWSVQDNEQFF
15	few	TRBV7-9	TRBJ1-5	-	TGTGCCAGCAGCTTAGGAGATTATAGCAATCAGCCCCAGCATTTT	CASSLGDYSNQPQHF
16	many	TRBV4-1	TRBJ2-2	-	TGCGCCAGCAGCCAAGAGCGGGGAACGAACACCGGGGAGCTGTTTTTT	CASSQERGTNTGELFF
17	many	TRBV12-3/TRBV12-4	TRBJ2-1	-	TGTGCCAGCAGCAAGGCAGGGTATGATATCTCCTACAATGAGCAGTTCTTC	CASSKAGYDISYNEQFF
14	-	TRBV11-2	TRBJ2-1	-	TGTGCCAGCAGCCCAGCTAGTAGCGTGAATGAGCAGTTCTTC	CASSPASSVNEQFF
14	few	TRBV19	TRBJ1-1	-	TGTGCCAGTAGCGCTTTCGGCCAGTGGACTGAAGCTTTCTTT	CASSAFGQWTEAFF
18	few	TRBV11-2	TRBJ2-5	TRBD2	TGTGCCAGCAGCTTAGTCGTCATAACTAGCGGAGTCCAAGAGACCCAGTACTTC	CASSLVVITSGVQETQYF
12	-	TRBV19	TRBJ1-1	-	TGTGCCAGTAGTTGGCGGACTTCTGAAGCTTTCTTT	CASSWRTSEAFF
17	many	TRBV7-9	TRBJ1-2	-	TGTGCCAGCAGCTTACCGGACACCAAGTTAGCTAACTATGGCTACACCTTC	CASSLPDTKLANYGYTF
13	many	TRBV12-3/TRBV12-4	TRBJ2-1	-	TGTGCCAGCACTTTTTCTCGACAGCAAGAGCAGTTCTTC	CASTFSRQQEQFF
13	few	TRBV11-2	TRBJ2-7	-	TGTGCCAGCAGCAGGGACCTCCTGGGCGAGCAGTACTTC	CASSRDLLGEQYF
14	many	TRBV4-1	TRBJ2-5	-	TGCGCCAGCAGCCAAGGGGTGACACAAGAGACCCAGTACTTC	CASSQGVTQETQYF
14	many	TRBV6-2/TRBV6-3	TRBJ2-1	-	TGTGCCAGCAGTTACAGTCCAGCCTACAATGAGCAGTTCTTC	CASSYSPAYNEQFF
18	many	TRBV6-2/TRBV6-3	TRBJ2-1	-	TGTGCCAGCAGTTTACCTCTCCACATGCACGGGACCCGCAATGAGCAGTTCTTC	CASSLPLHMHGTRNEQFF
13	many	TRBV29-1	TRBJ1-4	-	TGCAGCGTTGAAGAAGGGGACGGTGAAAAACTGTTTTTT	CSVEEGDGEKLFF
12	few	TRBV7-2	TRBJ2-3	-	TGTGCCAGCAGCCCCTACACAGATACGCAGTATTTT	CASSPYTDTQYF
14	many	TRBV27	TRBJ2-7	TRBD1	TGTGCCAGCACAGTGGACAGGGGATTACACGAGCAGTACTTC	CASTVDRGLHEQYF
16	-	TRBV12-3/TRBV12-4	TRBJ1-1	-	TGTGCCAGCAGTTTAGTCCAACTGAGGGGGAACACTGAAGCTTTCTTT	CASSLVQLRGNTEAFF
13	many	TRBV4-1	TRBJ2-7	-	TGCGCCAGCAGCCAAGATAACAGCTACGAGCAGTACTTC	CASSQDNSYEQYF
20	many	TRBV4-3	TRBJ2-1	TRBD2	TGCGCCAGCAGCCAAGATCTTTTAATAGGAGCGGGGGAGCCCTACAATGAGCAGTTCTTC	CASSQDLLIGAGEPYNEQFF
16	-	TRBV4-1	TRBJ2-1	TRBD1	TGCGCCAGCAGCCAGAACCGGGACAGGGGGTATGATGAGCAGTTCTTC	CASSQNRDRGYDEQFF